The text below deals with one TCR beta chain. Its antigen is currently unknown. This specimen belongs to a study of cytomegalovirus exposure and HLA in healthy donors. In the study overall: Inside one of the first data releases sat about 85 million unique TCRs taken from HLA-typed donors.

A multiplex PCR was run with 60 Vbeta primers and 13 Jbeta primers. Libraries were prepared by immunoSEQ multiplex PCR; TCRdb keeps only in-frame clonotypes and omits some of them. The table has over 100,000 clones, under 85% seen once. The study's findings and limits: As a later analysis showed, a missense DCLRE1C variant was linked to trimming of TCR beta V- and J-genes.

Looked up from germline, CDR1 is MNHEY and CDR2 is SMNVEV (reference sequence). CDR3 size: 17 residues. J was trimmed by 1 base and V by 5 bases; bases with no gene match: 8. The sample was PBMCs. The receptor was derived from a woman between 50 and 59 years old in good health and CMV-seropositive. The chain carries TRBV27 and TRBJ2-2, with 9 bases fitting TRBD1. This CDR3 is CASSRGGGQGNTGELFF. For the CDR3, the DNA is TGTGCCAGCAGTCGTGGGGGGGGACAGGGGAACACCGGGGAGCTGTTTTTT.